The rows below give T cell receptor beta chains drawn from one sample of a study of cytomegalovirus exposure and HLA in healthy donors. Sequencing was performed with immunoSEQ multiplex PCR; in TCRdb, only in-frame clones are kept and a portion is missing. This sample has approximately 190,000 clones; more than 75% occur once, and the top ten carry around 6.3%. Sample: PBMCs. These receptors were taken from a woman aged 50 to 60 in good health and CMV-seropositive. The CDR3 runs from the conserved cysteine through the conserved F or W. Each record gives: J gene, V gene, D gene, CDR3 DNA, CDR3 protein. A D gene is named only where the DNA matches it firmly.

TRBJ1-1,TRBV10-2,.,TGCGCCAGCACCGGGTGGGCTGGGAGTGAAGCTTTCTTT,CASTGWAGSEAFF
TRBJ1-1,TRBV27,.,TGTGCCAGCAGTACCTTGAGCCTGAACACTGAAGCTTTCTTT,CASSTLSLNTEAFF
TRBJ1-4,TRBV6-1,TRBD1,TGTGCCAGCAGCCCTACAGGGGTCTCGGACGAAAAACTGTTTTTT,CASSPTGVSDEKLFF
TRBJ2-1,TRBV6-6,TRBD2,TGTGCCAGCAGTCCCGGGACTAGCGGACACAATGAGCAGTTCTTC,CASSPGTSGHNEQFF
TRBJ1-4,TRBV28,.,TGTGCCAGCAGTTTATCAGCGGCCCCCTCTAATGAAAAACTGTTTTTT,CASSLSAAPSNEKLFF
TRBJ2-5,TRBV7-6,TRBD2,TGTGCCAGCTTGAGGCTAGCGGGAGGTAGCTCAGAGACCCAGTACTTC,CASLRLAGGSSETQYF
TRBJ1-2,TRBV19,.,TGTGCCAGTAGTACCCCGGTGGGCCTGCGATACACCTTC,CASSTPVGLRYTF
TRBJ2-7,TRBV5-1,TRBD1,TGCGCCAGCAGCCCCCGAAGCAGGGGGCCTGTCGAGCAGTACTTC,CASSPRSRGPVEQYF
TRBJ1-6,TRBV28,.,TGTGCCAGCAGTCCCAGGGGCCTTGTATTATTAAATTCACCCCTCCACTTT,CASSPRGLVLLNSPLHF
TRBJ1-6,TRBV4-3,.,TGCGCCAGCAGCCAAGATCCGAGACAGGAGAATTCACCCCTCCACTTT,CASSQDPRQENSPLHF
TRBJ2-7,TRBV7-7,.,TGTGCTAGCAGCTTAGATAGAGGCTACGAGCAGTACTTC,CASSLDRGYEQYF
TRBJ1-4,TRBV5-1,.,TGCGCCAGCAGCTCTGCGGGGGAGGGTGAAAAACTGTTTTTT,CASSSAGEGEKLFF